These 24 T cell receptor beta chains came from one sample sequenced in a study of T cells in women clearing cervical HPV infection. Using immunoSEQ multiplex PCR, the repertoire was profiled, and TCRdb retains in-frame clones only, with some absent. In all, the sample yields 9,200 or so clones. The sample was blood buffy coat. The receptors derive from a woman between 18 and 75 years old with a cervical HPV16 infection that either progressed to CIN3+ or cleared (not recorded which).

About this clone itself: The CDR3 goes on 3 residues after the read ends, and that part is filled in from the germline J gene. The chain combines TRBV7-9 with TRBJ1-4; D possibly corresponds to TRBD1 (6 bases). The CDR3 totals 14 residues. V gave up 3 bases and J gave up 4 bases, with 9 bases separating them. Germline V CDR1 and CDR2: SEHNR, FQNEAQ (reference sequence). The covered CDR3 bases are TGTGCCAGCAGCTTCGGACAGCTTAATGAAAAA. Protein product: CASSFGQLNEK. The whole CDR3 protein reads CASSFGQLNEKLFF. Combining the CDR3 with reference TRBV7-9 and TRBJ1-4 gives the whole variable domain DTGVSQNPRHKITKRGQNVTFRCDPISEHNRLYWYRQTLGQGPEFLTYFQNEAQLEKSRLLSDRFSAERPKGSFSTLEIQRTEQGDSAMYLCASSFGQLNEKLFFGSGTQLSVL.

The CDR3 here is CASSLGTGGRQPQHF. Partial CDR3 DNA: TGTGCCAGCAGCTTGGGGACAGGGGGTAGGCAGCCC. V usage is TRBV7-8 and J usage is TRBJ1-5; TRBD1 matches at 11 bases. The read gets to within 3 residues of the CDR3 end, and the germline J gene fills in the rest. Germline-derived CDR1 and CDR2 are SGHVS and FQNEAQ. The CDR3 totals 15 residues. J gave up 7 bases and V 3 bases, and 5 bases lay outside the gene matches.

Remarks on this clone: The CDR3 is cut off 3 residues early in the read; its end comes from the germline J gene. The rearrangement joins TRBV5-5 to TRBJ1-2, with D possibly being TRBD1 (5 bases). CDR3 length: 15 amino acids. Trimming removed 1 base at V and 7 bases at J, with 17 bases between. Per the germline V gene, CDR1 is SGHKS and CDR2 is YYEKEE (reference sequence). Here the CDR3 reads CASSLTPGGSSGYTF. The CDR3 bases that were read are TGTGCCAGCAGCTTGACCCCTGGGGGGTCCAGTGGC. Drawing the rest from reference TRBV5-5 and TRBJ1-2, the complete variable domain is DAGVTQSPTHLIKTRGQQVTLRCSPISGHKSVSWYQQVLGQGPQFIFQYYEKEERGRGNFPDRFSARQFPNYSSELNVNALLLGDSALYLCASSLTPGGSSGYTFGSGTRLTVV.

Concerning this clone itself: Coverage ceases 3 residues before the CDR3 finishes, and the germline J gene fills in the end. The gene calls are TRBV7-9 and TRBJ2-1, with D perhaps TRBD1 (6 bases). V gave up 6 bases and J gave up 5 bases, with 11 bases separating them. From germline, CDR1 is SEHNR and CDR2 FQNEAQ (reference sequence). The CDR3 is made up of 13 amino acids. CDR3 DNA, as far as it was read: TGTGCCAGCAGTATAAGGGACAACAATGAG. Encoded protein: CASSIRDNNE. The full CDR3 protein reads CASSIRDNNEQFF.

To note about this clone: The sequence runs out 3 residues before the end of the CDR3; the remainder is reconstructed from the germline J gene. The chain has TRBV2 and TRBJ2-1; perhaps TRBD2 as D (5 bases). The length of the CDR3 is 13 residues. CDR1 and CDR2 (germline): SNHLY, FYNNEI. V was pared by 5 bases and J by 7 bases, with 12 bases between. CDR3 DNA (partial): TGTGCCAGCAGTAGCCGCGGGTATAATGAG. Its protein is CASSSRGYNE. The whole CDR3 sequence reads CASSSRGYNEQFF.

About this clone itself: The CDR3 end is not reached by the read, which stops 3 residues before it; the germline J gene fills it in. J is TRBJ1-5 and V is TRBV19, with a tentative D call TRBD1 (5 bases). Germline CDR1 reads LNHDA; CDR2 reads SQIVND (reference sequence). There are 16 residues in the CDR3. V lost 4 bases to trimming and J lost 3 bases, with 16 bases between them. Here the CDR3 reads CASSKGEQVDNQPQHF. The part of the CDR3 DNA that was read is TGTGCCAGTAGTAAAGGGGAACAGGTGGACAATCAGCCC.

A word on this clone: The sequenced fragment ends 3 residues before the CDR3 boundary, so the rest is inferred from the germline J gene. The chain has TRBV2 and TRBJ1-6, with TRBD1 matching 9 bases. The CDR3 is made up of 14 amino acids. Germline V gene lookup returns CDR1 SNHLY and CDR2 FYNNEI. Losses at the gene ends were 8 bases for V and 7 bases for J; bases not matched to a gene: 6. The CDR3 here is CASAWDRENSPLHF. The sequenced CDR3 bases are TGTGCCAGCGCTTGGGACAGGGAAAATTCACCC.

With respect to this clone: The read comes to an end 3 residues before the CDR3 does, leaving the germline J gene to fill in the end. This rearrangement joins TRBV7-9 to TRBJ2-2, with TRBD1 matching 9 bases. This CDR3 has 15 residues. Germline values: CDR1 SEHNR, CDR2 FQNEAQ (reference sequence). V gave up 5 bases and J gave up 4 bases; unmatched junction bases: 5. The CDR3 DNA, read in part, is TGTGCCAGCAGCCGTACGACAGGGGGCACCGGGGAG. Its translation: CASSRTTGGTGE. The full CDR3 reads CASSRTTGGTGELFF.

As regards this clone: Read coverage stops 3 residues before the CDR3 terminus; the germline J gene supplies the remainder. The V and J genes are TRBV6-2 or TRBV6-3 and TRBJ1-1; no clear D gene. Germline CDR1 and CDR2: MNHEY and SVGEGT. This CDR3 has 12 amino acids. This chain's CDR3 is CASSPRRAVAFF. CDR3 bases read: TGTGCCAGCAGTCCCAGACGCGCGGTG.

This clone is deemed medium-sized by its frequency. The read falls 3 residues short of the CDR3 end, and the missing part is taken from the germline J gene. The chain has TRBV10-1 and TRBJ2-7; maybe TRBD1 (5 bases). From germline, CDR1 is WNHNN and CDR2 SYGVQD (reference sequence). The CDR3 is 14 amino acids. Trimming removed 6 bases at V and 2 bases at J, with 14 bases between. The DNA read from the CDR3 is TGCGCCAGCAGCCCAATTGACAGACCCTACGAG. It is translated as CASSPIDRPYE. The full CDR3 reads CASSPIDRPYEQYF.

A note on this clone: The read terminates 3 residues before the CDR3 end, so the remaining end is supplied by the germline J gene. The chain links TRBV7-9 to TRBJ2-2; the D gene is possibly TRBD2 (6 bases). From germline, CDR1 is SEHNR and CDR2 FQNEAQ (reference sequence). This CDR3 is 14 amino acids long. CDR3 region: CASSLGGLGEKLFF. The covered CDR3 bases are TGTGCCAGCAGCTTGGGGGGTCTGGGCGAAAAG.

For this clone: Coverage ceases 3 residues before the CDR3 finishes, and the germline J gene fills in the end. This chain links TRBV6-2 or TRBV6-3 with TRBJ2-7; D perhaps matches TRBD2 (5 bases). Germline V CDR1 and CDR2: MNHEY, SVGEGT. V shed 2 bases and J shed 3 bases, with 17 bases lying between them. The CDR3 spans 16 residues. CDR3: CASSYLLGEGGYEQYF. CDR3 DNA, as far as it was read: TGTGCCAGCAGTTACCTCCTCGGGGAAGGCGGCTACGAG.

For this clone: The read ends 3 residues shy of where the CDR3 ends; the end is completed using the germline J gene. The rearrangement links TRBV20-1 to TRBJ1-6; perhaps TRBD1 as D (5 bases). Trimming shortened V by 5 bases and J by 6 bases, and 14 bases separated the two germline ends. The germline gives CDR1 DFQATT, CDR2 SNEGSKA (reference sequence). This CDR3 is built from 14 residues. The CDR3 loop reads CSADQGGSNSPLHF. The DNA read from the CDR3 is TGCAGTGCTGACCAGGGAGGCAGTAATTCACCC.

Here the CDR3 reads CASTKRSGVTDTQYF. The sequenced CDR3 bases are TGTGCCAGCACCAAGCGTTCGGGGGTCACAGATACG. The chain carries TRBV5-8 and TRBJ2-3, with D tentatively TRBD2 (6 bases). The read is 3 residues too short to cover the CDR3 end, so that end is filled in from the germline J gene. V lost 6 bases, J lost 2 bases, and 16 bases lay in between. This CDR3 region has 15 residues. Germline lookup yields CDR1 SGHTS and CDR2 YDEGEE.

In regard to this clone: The observed sequence ends 3 residues before the CDR3 terminus, with the missing tail filled in from the germline J gene. This CDR3 is also generated by other DNA sequences in the sample. This chain connects TRBV5-6 to TRBJ2-7; unclear D gene. The ends were cut back, 0 bases at V and 2 bases at J, with 12 bases in the middle. Per the germline V gene, CDR1 is SGHDT and CDR2 is YYEEEE. This CDR3 region has 15 residues. The covered CDR3 bases are TGTGCCAGCAGCTTGGGGCAGACTTTGACCTACGAG. Amino acid sequence: CASSLGQTLTYE. The whole CDR3 protein reads CASSLGQTLTYEQYF.

Worth noting for this clone: The CDR3 end falls 3 residues outside the read, so it is completed with the germline J gene. The chain links TRBV5-1 to TRBJ2-6; D uncertain. V lost 5 bases and J 0 bases, leaving 9 bases between the germline ends. CDR1 SGHRS and CDR2 YFSETQ come from the germline V gene. The CDR3 extends over 15 amino acids. CDR3 DNA, as far as it was read: TGCGCCAGCAGAAATGGGCACTCTGGGGCCAACGTC. It yields the protein CASRNGHSGANV. The entire CDR3 reads CASRNGHSGANVLTF.

As for this clone: The read halts 3 residues ahead of the CDR3 end, with the missing end drawn from the germline J gene. The gene calls are TRBV2 and TRBJ2-1, with 12 bases lining up with TRBD2. V lost 6 bases to trimming and J lost 7 bases; unmatched junction nucleotides: 7. Germline V gene data show CDR1 as SNHLY and CDR2 as FYNNEI. The CDR3 totals 15 residues. CDR3 DNA (partial): TGTGCCAGCAGCCGGCTAGCGGGGGGGCCAAATGAG. Translating gives CASSRLAGGPNE. The full CDR3 protein reads CASSRLAGGPNEQFF. Filled out from reference TRBV2 and TRBJ2-1, the complete variable domain reads EPEVTQTPSHQVTQMGQEVILRCVPISNHLYFYWYRQILGQKVEFLVSFYNNEISEKSEIFDDQFSVERPDGSNFTLKIRSTKLEDSAMYFCASSRLAGGPNEQFFGPGTRLTVL.

A remark on this clone: The read falls 3 residues short of the CDR3 end, and the missing part is taken from the germline J gene. The chain is built from TRBV20-1 and TRBJ2-5, with D perhaps matching TRBD2 (6 bases). With 5 bases removed from V and 5 bases from J, the gap between germline ends came to 18 bases. The CDR3 has 14 amino acids. Germline loops: CDR1 DFQATT, CDR2 SNEGSKA (reference sequence). The DNA read from the CDR3 is TGCAGTGCTGGGGTTTTCGCGGGGCCCGAGACC. Protein sequence: CSAGVFAGPET. In full, the CDR3 reads CSAGVFAGPETQYF.

Note on this clone: Read data end 3 residues before the CDR3 end; the end is taken from the germline J gene. The J gene is TRBJ1-2, the V gene TRBV19, with D maybe TRBD1 (6 bases). CDR3 length equals 15 residues. Trimming left V 4 bases short and J 5 bases short, with 17 bases between. Germline assignment: CDR1 LNHDA and CDR2 SQIVND (reference sequence). CDR3 region: CASSRNTVGAYGYTF. The sequenced part of the CDR3 DNA is TGTGCCAGTAGTAGAAACACAGTGGGGGCTTATGGC.

Considering frequency, this clone is medium-sized. The read terminates 3 residues ahead of where the CDR3 ends, so the germline J gene completes it. The chain is built from TRBV19 and TRBJ2-3; D uncertain. This CDR3 has 13 amino acids. Germline V gives CDR1 LNHDA, CDR2 SQIVND (reference sequence). Trimming pared 1 base from V and 5 bases from J, leaving 7 bases between. CDR3 in amino acids: CASSIGVQDTQYF. CDR3 DNA, as far as it was read: TGTGCCAGTAGTATAGGCGTTCAAGATACG. Using reference TRBV19 and TRBJ2-3 for the parts outside the CDR3, the full variable domain is DGGITQSPKYLFRKEGQNVTLSCEQNLNHDAMYWYRQDPGQGLRLIYYSQIVNDFQKGDIAEGYSVSREKKESFPLTVTSAQKNPTAFYLCASSIGVQDTQYFGPGTRLTVL.

This clone is called medium-sized (0.01 to 0.1%) based on its frequency. The CDR3 protein is CSARPLAGVTQYF. CDR3 DNA, as far as it was read: TGCAGTGCTAGACCACTAGCGGGGGTTACG. The chain joins TRBV20-1 to TRBJ2-3, with 11 bases matching TRBD2. The missing CDR3 end, 3 residues past where the read stops, is filled in from the germline J gene. Germline CDR1 reads DFQATT; CDR2 reads SNEGSKA (reference sequence). J gave up 8 bases and V 2 bases, and 3 bases lay outside the gene matches. The CDR3 has 13 residues.

Notes on this clone: Read data end 3 residues before the CDR3 end; the end is taken from the germline J gene. V and J are TRBV11-1 and TRBJ2-5; D is unresolved. Trimming shortened V by 5 bases and J by 1 base, and 11 bases separated the two germline ends. This CDR3 comprises 14 residues. The V gene's germline CDR1 is SGHAT and CDR2 FQDESV (reference sequence). The CDR3 here is CASSPEPGQETQYF. The sequenced CDR3 bases are TGTGCCAGCAGCCCCGAACCGGGCCAAGAGACC.

Note on this clone: An end of the junction differs from the germline gene, which may be a read error. The sequence runs out 3 residues before the end of the CDR3; the remainder is reconstructed from the germline J gene. J is TRBJ2-3 and V is TRBV7-9; D unresolved. Looked up from germline, CDR1 is SEHNR and CDR2 is FQNEAQ (reference sequence). CDR3 size: 14 residues. The sequenced CDR3 bases are TGTTCCAGCAGCAACTATGAACACGGAGAGACG. It translates to CSSSNYEHGET. The CDR3 as a whole reads CSSSNYEHGETQYF.

Regarding this clone: The read finishes 3 residues shy of the CDR3 end, and the germline J gene is used to complete it. Other DNA sequences in the same sample also yield this CDR3. The chain carries TRBV19 and TRBJ1-2; D call uncertain. Germline CDR1 and CDR2: LNHDA and SQIVND (reference sequence). The CDR3 loop spans 16 amino acids. The covered CDR3 bases are TGTGCCAGTAGTTCTAGGACTGGTCCTAGCACAGATACA. Protein: CASSSRTGPSTDT. The CDR3, in full, reads CASSSRTGPSTDTYTF.